The sequence of this T cell receptor beta chain was determined in a study of response to subunit inactivated influenza vaccine. In germline, CDR1 is SGHAT, CDR2 FQNNGV. V gave up 8 bases and J gave up 0 bases; unmatched junction bases: 4. This CDR3 has 15 amino acids. This clonotype was picked up one time. The target antigen is unknown. TCRdb processed the RT-PCR reads anew with MiXCR; each CDR3 protein has one entry. The sample contains around 580,000 distinct CDR3 sequences, 12% of which appear only once. Study outcomes and limitations: Few new T cells, the authors suggested, are recruited by each seasonal influenza vaccination.

This sample comprised PBMCs from blood, obtained on the day of vaccination. The chain carries TRBV11-2 and TRBJ1-6; the match to TRBD1 covers 7 bases. The origin of this receptor is a man between 45 and 60 years old who received an inactivated influenza vaccine. The CDR3 DNA reads as TGTGCCAGCGGGTGGACAGGCTCCTATAATTCACCCCTCCACTTT. It yields the protein CASGWTGSYNSPLHF.